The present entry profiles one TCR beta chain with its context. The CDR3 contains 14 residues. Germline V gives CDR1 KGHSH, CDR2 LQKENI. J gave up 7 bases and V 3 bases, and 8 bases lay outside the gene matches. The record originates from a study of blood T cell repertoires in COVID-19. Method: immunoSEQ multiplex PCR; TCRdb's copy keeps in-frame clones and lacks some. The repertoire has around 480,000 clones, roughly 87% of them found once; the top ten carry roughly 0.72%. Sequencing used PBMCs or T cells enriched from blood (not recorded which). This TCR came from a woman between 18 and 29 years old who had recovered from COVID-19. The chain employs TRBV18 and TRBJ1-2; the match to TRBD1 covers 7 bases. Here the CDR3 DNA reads TGTGCCAGCTCACCTAATCCCCGGGACAGTGGCTACACCTTC. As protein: CASSPNPRDSGYTF.